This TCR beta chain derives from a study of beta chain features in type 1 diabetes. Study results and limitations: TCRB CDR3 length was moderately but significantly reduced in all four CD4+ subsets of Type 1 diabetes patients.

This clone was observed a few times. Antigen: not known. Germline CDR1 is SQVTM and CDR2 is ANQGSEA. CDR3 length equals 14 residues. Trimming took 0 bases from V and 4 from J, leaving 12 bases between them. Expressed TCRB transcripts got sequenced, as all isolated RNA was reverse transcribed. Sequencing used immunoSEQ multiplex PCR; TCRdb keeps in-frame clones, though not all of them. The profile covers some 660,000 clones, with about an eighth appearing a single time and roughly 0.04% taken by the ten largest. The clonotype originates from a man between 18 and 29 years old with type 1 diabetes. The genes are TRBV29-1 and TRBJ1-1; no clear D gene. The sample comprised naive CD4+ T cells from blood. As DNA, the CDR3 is TGCAGCGTTGAAGACGTCTGGGCTGCCACTGAAGCTTTCTTT. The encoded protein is CSVEDVWAATEAFF.